This T cell receptor (beta chain) was found in a study of T cells in Graves' hyperthyroidism and ophthalmopathy. Study details: Blood from the periphery was taken at initial diagnosis, before any treatment.

The germline gives CDR1 LNHDA, CDR2 SQIVND (reference sequence). The ends were cut back, 4 bases at V and 3 bases at J, with 10 bases in the middle. This CDR3 is 14 amino acids long. Each diagnosis was grounded in clinical symptoms, serum thyroxine and TRAb, thyroid ultrasound, and orbital computed tomography. Researchers amplified the TCR beta CDR3 regions from RNA transcripts. Carried out on the TCR CDR3, a first-round RT-PCR used the HTBI primer set. TCRdb processed the multiplex PCR reads anew with MiXCR; each CDR3 protein has one entry. The sample contains more than 250,000 distinct CDR3 sequences, about 15% of which appear only once.

The sample consisted of blood. The gene calls are TRBV19 and TRBJ1-5; D is undetermined. The TCR sequence derives from a woman aged 50 to 65 with Graves' hyperthyroidism that later progressed to Graves' ophthalmopathy. CDR3 amino acids: CASSTSGLNQPQHF. The CDR3 bases are TGTGCCAGTAGTACCTCGGGCCTCAATCAGCCCCAGCATTTT.